A single sample is the source of the 30 T cell receptor beta chains below, sequenced in a study of T-cell reconstitution after alpha-beta-depleted transplantation in children (dated by TCRdb to the mid-2010s). The method was PCR. Sequencing was carried out with an Illumina HiSeq 2500. To normalize quantification of the TCRbeta repertoire, the TCR libraries were built with molecular barcoding that relied on unique molecular identifiers. The public reads were reprocessed in TCRdb via fastp at Q25 and MiXCR, keeping in-frame beta chains. Every entry covers one CDR3 protein and lists the most common genes and DNA from its rows. The sample table holds roughly 790,000 distinct CDR3 sequences, of which 15% to 20% were seen once. Approximately 5% of the sample goes to the ten largest clones. This specimen's treatment or condition label, per the study, means: allogeneic hematopoietic cell transplantation with graft depleted of TCRalphabeta T cells and CD19 B cells.

Here the sequenced sample was PBMCs, mostly from graft donor cells, taken 360 days after TCRalphabeta/CD19-depleted stem cell transplant. These receptors were obtained from a male patient aged 10 to 17 who had a stem cell transplant for acute lymphoblastic leukemia, so the T cells may come from the graft donor.

This clonotype turned up a few times. This chain joins TRBV25-1 and TRBJ2-1; 9 bases are a match to TRBD1. CDR3 length: 15 amino acids. Trimming at V came to 4 bases and at J to 4 bases, leaving 5 bases not matched to a gene. Germline lookup yields CDR1 MGHDK and CDR2 SYGVNS. The CDR3 coding sequence is TGTGCCAGCAGTGCCAGGGGGACAGGGTACAATGAGCAGTTCTTC. Protein product: CASSARGTGYNEQFF.

A few counts support this clonotype. The chain is built from TRBV7-8 and TRBJ1-2; 8 nucleotides line up with TRBD1. CDR3 length: 16 residues. Germline values: CDR1 SGHVS, CDR2 FQNEAQ. Trimming cost V 2 bases and J 5 bases; bases outside gene matches: 10. In nucleotides, the CDR3 is TGTGCCAGCAGCTTATGGTTGGCAGGGGGCGAGTATGGCTACACCTTC. Translation: CASSLWLAGGEYGYTF.

The CDR3 sequence is CASRAQGSAGELFF. The DNA for the CDR3 is TGTGCCAGCAGGGCACAGGGGTCCGCCGGGGAGCTGTTTTTT. V usage is TRBV12-3 or TRBV12-4 and J usage is TRBJ2-2, with 7 bases that match TRBD1. The CDR3 is 14 residues long. The V and J ends lost 6 bases and 6 bases, in that order; junction bases with no gene match: 7.

This chain joins TRBV2 and TRBJ2-7; D may match TRBD1 or TRBD2 (5 bases each). Trimming pared 6 bases from V and 5 bases from J, leaving 20 bases between. Germline lookup yields CDR1 SNHLY and CDR2 FYNNEI. CDR3 length: 15 residues. The DNA for the CDR3 is TGTGCCAGCAGATTGGGGCCCTCGGGGTGGGACGAGCAGTACTTC. Encoded protein: CASRLGPSGWDEQYF.

The chain carries TRBV5-1 and TRBJ2-3; no clear D gene. V lost 2 bases, J lost 6 bases, and 13 bases lay in between. The germline V gene has CDR1 SGHRS and CDR2 YFSETQ. This CDR3 has 14 amino acids. CDR3 in amino acids: CASSLGVGSDTQYF. CDR3 sequence (DNA): TGCGCCAGCAGCTTAGGAGTTGGGTCCGATACGCAGTATTTT.

DNA of the CDR3: TGTGCCAGCAGCCAGAGGGGCGCTTCTGGGGCCAACGTCCTGACTTTC. Protein product: CASSQRGASGANVLTF. J is TRBJ2-6 and V is TRBV14; D is perhaps TRBD1 or TRBD2 (5 bases each). CDR1 is SGHDN and CDR2 is FVKESK in the germline V gene. The CDR3 sequence is 16 residues long. Trimming took 3 bases from V and 1 from J, leaving 10 bases between them.

In its sample, this clonotype was seen a few times. V gene TRBV5-1 combines with J gene TRBJ2-5; D not resolved. The germline gives CDR1 SGHRS, CDR2 YFSETQ. The ends were cut back, 3 bases at V and 5 bases at J, with 17 bases in the middle. CDR3 length equals 15 residues. The CDR3 sequence is CASSYQIRYGETQYF. For the CDR3, the DNA is TGCGCCAGCAGCTACCAGATAAGATACGGGGAGACCCAGTACTTC. Full variable domain (outside the CDR3, taken from reference TRBV5-1 and TRBJ2-5): KAGVTQTPRYLIKTRGQQVTLSCSPISGHRSVSWYQQTPGQGLQFLFEYFSETQRNKGNFPGRFSGRQFSNSRSEMNVSTLELGDSALYLCASSYQIRYGETQYFGPGTRLLVL.

This clonotype was observed many times. The gene calls are TRBV7-3 and TRBJ2-6; D is ambiguous. The germline V and J ends were trimmed by 5 bases and 2 bases, with 7 bases remaining between them. CDR3 length: 14 amino acids. CDR1 is SGHTA, CDR2 FQGTGA, per germline. CDR3 sequence: CASSATTGANVLTF. The CDR3 DNA reads as TGTGCCAGCAGCGCAACAACTGGGGCCAACGTCCTGACTTTC.

The chain uses TRBV5-1 and TRBJ2-7; D is perhaps TRBD1 (5 bases). Germline V gives CDR1 SGHRS, CDR2 YFSETQ. Trimming stripped 3 bases from V and 2 bases from J, with 12 bases between. The CDR3 spans 14 residues. CDR3 amino acids: CASSSSTDPYEQYF. In DNA form, the CDR3 reads TGCGCCAGCAGCTCGTCGACAGACCCCTACGAGCAGTACTTC.

This clonotype showed up many times. The rearrangement joins TRBV29-1 to TRBJ1-5; 7 positions match TRBD1. The CDR3 is made up of 13 amino acids. V lost 6 bases to trimming and J lost 2 bases; unmatched junction nucleotides: 4. Looked up from germline, CDR1 is SQVTM and CDR2 is ANQGSEA. CDR3 sequence: CSVRTGGNQPQHF. DNA of the CDR3: TGCAGCGTACGAACAGGGGGCAATCAGCCCCAGCATTTT. Using reference TRBV29-1 and TRBJ1-5 for the parts outside the CDR3, the full variable domain is SAVISQKPSRDICQRGTSLTIQCQVDSQVTMMFWYRQQPGQSLTLIATANQGSEATYESGFVIDKFPISRPNLTFSTLTVSNMSPEDSSIYLCSVRTGGNQPQHFGDGTRLSIL.

This chain uses TRBV5-1 with TRBJ2-7; perhaps TRBD2 as D (6 bases). Germline CDR1 is SGHRS and CDR2 is YFSETQ. Trimming pared 0 bases from V and 0 bases from J, leaving 10 bases between. The CDR3 runs 15 residues. Here the CDR3 reads CASSLAATSSYEQYF. CDR3 coding DNA: TGCGCCAGCAGCTTGGCCGCGACTAGCTCCTACGAGCAGTACTTC.

The chain joins TRBV5-1 to TRBJ2-3; 9 bases align to TRBD2. The V gene end was trimmed by 0 bases and the J gene end by 3 bases; junction bases not matched to a gene: 2. This CDR3 is 15 amino acids long. CDR1 is SGHRS and CDR2 is YFSETQ in the germline V gene. The CDR3 bases are TGCGCCAGCAGCTTGGTGCGGGAGGGGACAGATACGCAGTATTTT. Protein: CASSLVREGTDTQYF.

The J gene is TRBJ2-1, the V gene TRBV5-1, with D uncertain. The CDR3 has 15 amino acids. Germline V gene lookup returns CDR1 SGHRS and CDR2 YFSETQ. Deletions cut 0 bases from V and 2 bases from J, with 9 bases between. The CDR3 region has the DNA TGCGCCAGCAGCTTGGCGCCCAGACCCTACAATGAGCAGTTCTTC. It codes for CASSLAPRPYNEQFF.

V usage is TRBV4-1 and J usage is TRBJ1-5; D not certain. CDR3 length equals 15 residues. Germline-derived CDR1 and CDR2 are MGHRA and YSYEKL. Trimming pared 5 bases from V and 7 bases from J, leaving 18 bases between. In DNA form, the CDR3 reads TGCGCCAGCAGCTATATGTGGAGAAGGGAGCAGCCCCAGCATTTT. Translation gives CASSYMWRREQPQHF.

This chain links TRBV3-1 with TRBJ2-1; TRBD2 agrees at 10 bases. Per germline, CDR1 LGHDT and CDR2 YNNKEL (reference sequence). The CDR3 covers 15 residues. The trim removed 4 bases at V and 7 bases at J, leaving 7 bases unmatched. As DNA, the CDR3 is TGTGCCAGCAGCCGTAGGACTAGCGGTTTTAATGAGCAGTTCTTC. This gives the protein CASSRRTSGFNEQFF.

This clonotype was seen a handful of times. The CDR3 DNA reads as TGTGCCAGCAGCTTCGACAGGCTAGGTCAGCCCCAGCATTTT. This sequence encodes CASSFDRLGQPQHF. The V and J genes are TRBV5-5 and TRBJ1-5, with a possible D match to TRBD1 (6 bases). Per the germline V gene, CDR1 is SGHKS and CDR2 is YYEKEE (reference sequence). The CDR3 contains 14 residues. Trimming removed 2 bases from V and 6 bases from J, with 12 bases in between.

This clonotype was seen a few times. J is TRBJ2-3 and V is TRBV11-2; TRBD1 matches 9 bases. This CDR3 spans 16 amino acids. Per the germline V gene, CDR1 is SGHAT and CDR2 is FQNNGV. V was pared by 3 bases and J by 0 bases, with 4 bases of the junction left unmatched. The chain's CDR3 is CASSFTGGFSTDTQYF. CDR3 in DNA: TGTGCCAGCAGCTTTACAGGGGGCTTTAGCACAGATACGCAGTATTTT.

This chain uses TRBV7-9 with TRBJ2-7, with TRBD1 identical over 8 bases. The CDR3 length is 12 residues. The germline gives CDR1 SEHNR, CDR2 FQNEAQ (reference sequence). Losses at the gene ends were 4 bases for V and 6 bases for J; bases not matched to a gene: 2. The CDR3 coding sequence is TGTGCCAGCAGCTGGACAGGGTCCGAGCAGTACTTC. This sequence encodes CASSWTGSEQYF.

In its sample, this clonotype was seen a few times. The V call is TRBV27, the J call TRBJ2-5, with D possibly TRBD2 on 5 matching bases. The V end was cut by 2 bases, the J end by 1 base, with 11 bases between. The CDR3 length is 15 residues. Germline values: CDR1 MNHEY, CDR2 SMNVEV (reference sequence). CDR3 sequence: CASSLRGLLQETQYF. In nucleotides, the CDR3 is TGTGCCAGCAGTTTACGCGGACTCCTCCAAGAGACCCAGTACTTC.

This clonotype appeared many times. The J gene is TRBJ2-4, the V gene TRBV5-6; tentatively, D is TRBD2 (5 bases). V lost 4 bases to trimming and J lost 0 bases, with 14 bases between them. From germline, CDR1 is SGHDT and CDR2 YYEEEE. This CDR3 spans 16 amino acids. The CDR3 DNA reads TGTGCCAGCAGCCTGAGCGGTCTTCTAGCCAAAAACATTCAGTACTTC. This encodes CASSLSGLLAKNIQYF.

This clonotype came up a few times. This chain joins TRBV4-1 and TRBJ2-7; weak D call: TRBD2 (6 bases). The V gene's germline CDR1 is MGHRA and CDR2 YSYEKL. Trimming stripped 2 bases from V and 3 bases from J, with 17 bases between. CDR3 length equals 16 residues. The CDR3 region has the DNA TGCGCCAGCAGCCAACCCCTGGCGGGAAAGGGCTACGAGCAGTACTTC. The encoded protein is CASSQPLAGKGYEQYF.

The chain is built from TRBV14 and TRBJ2-5; D call uncertain. CDR3 size: 15 residues. Between the trimmed V and J ends, which lost 1 base and 0 bases, there was a span of 9 bases. From germline, CDR1 is SGHDN and CDR2 FVKESK. CDR3 loop: CASSQVASHQETQYF. DNA for the CDR3: TGTGCCAGCAGCCAAGTTGCCAGCCACCAAGAGACCCAGTACTTC.

The V gene is TRBV5-1, the J gene TRBJ1-6; D ambiguous. The CDR3 consists of 16 residues. V dropped 4 bases and J dropped 4 bases, with 15 bases sitting between them. CDR1 is SGHRS and CDR2 is YFSETQ in the germline V gene. CDR3 sequence (DNA): TGCGCCAGCAGCCAAACACCGGGAGTATATAATTCACCCCTCCACTTT. Amino acids: CASSQTPGVYNSPLHF.

This clonotype has ten or more counts. The chain is built from TRBV12-3 or TRBV12-4 and TRBJ1-1; D is unresolved. There are 11 residues in the CDR3. V lost 8 bases to trimming and J lost 5 bases, with 9 bases between them. CDR3 DNA sequence: TGTGCCAGCTCCCCCCAAACTGAAGCTTTCTTT. Its translation: CASSPQTEAFF.

This chain's CDR3 is CASNTGPGELFF. The CDR3 bases are TGTGCCAGCAATACAGGGCCCGGGGAGCTGTTTTTT. The chain carries TRBV6-2 or TRBV6-3 and TRBJ2-2, with D possibly matching TRBD1 (6 bases). The germline V gene has CDR1 MNHEY and CDR2 SVGEGT. Between the trimmed V and J ends, which lost 7 bases and 6 bases, there was a span of 9 bases. The CDR3 consists of 12 residues.

This clonotype was observed a few times. The chain joins TRBV5-1 to TRBJ2-3; TRBD1 is a possible D gene (6 bases). This CDR3 is built from 15 residues. The V gene's germline CDR1 is SGHRS and CDR2 YFSETQ. V lost 0 bases and J 7 bases, leaving 15 bases between the germline ends. For the CDR3, the DNA is TGCGCCAGCAGCTTGGGGGGACAAGGGGCCCATACGCAGTATTTT. Amino acid sequence: CASSLGGQGAHTQYF.

This chain joins TRBV15 and TRBJ2-5; D gene ambiguous. CDR3 size: 13 residues. Germline CDR1 is LNHNV and CDR2 is YYDKDF (reference sequence). Trimming removed 1 base from V and 5 bases from J, with 8 bases in between. CDR3 in amino acids: CATSRARWETQYF. The CDR3 nucleotides read TGTGCCACCAGCAGAGCCCGTTGGGAGACCCAGTACTTC.

The chain joins TRBV21-1 to TRBJ2-7. TRBV21-1 is an annotated pseudogene. The CDR3 totals 14 residues. CDR3 in amino acids: CASSKEGGSYEQYF. The CDR3 nucleotides read TGTGCCAGCAGCAAAGAGGGGGGCTCCTACGAGCAGTACTTC.

In its sample, this clonotype was seen many times. V gene TRBV5-1 combines with J gene TRBJ1-2; TRBD1 aligns across 7 bases. V lost 1 base and J lost 4; bases outside the gene matches: 7. The CDR3 spans 15 residues. Germline V CDR1 and CDR2: SGHRS, YFSETQ. CDR3 nucleotide sequence: TGCGCCAGCAGCTTGCTACCGGACAGGCTCTATGGCTACACCTTC. Its protein is CASSLLPDRLYGYTF.

This rearrangement joins TRBV6-5 to TRBJ2-5; 12 nucleotides line up with TRBD1. Germline CDR1 is MNHEY and CDR2 is SVGAGI. The CDR3 runs 15 residues. The J segment lost 4 bases and the V segment lost 4 bases, leaving 4 bases of the junction unmatched. The CDR3 DNA reads as TGTGCCAGCAGTTGGGACAGGGGGCGGCGAGAGACCCAGTACTTC. Protein: CASSWDRGRRETQYF.